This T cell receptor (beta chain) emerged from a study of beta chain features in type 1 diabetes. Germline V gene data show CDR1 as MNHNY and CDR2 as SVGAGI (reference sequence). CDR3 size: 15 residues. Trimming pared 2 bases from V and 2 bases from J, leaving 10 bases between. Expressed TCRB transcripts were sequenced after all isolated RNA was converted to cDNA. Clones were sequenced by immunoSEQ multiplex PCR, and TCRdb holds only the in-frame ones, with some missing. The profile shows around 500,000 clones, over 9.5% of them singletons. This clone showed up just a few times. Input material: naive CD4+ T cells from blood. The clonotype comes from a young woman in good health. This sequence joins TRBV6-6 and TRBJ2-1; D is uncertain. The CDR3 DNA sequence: TGTGCCAGCAGTTACCGTGGCGGTACCTACAATGAGCAGTTCTTC. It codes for CASSYRGGTYNEQFF.